These 7 T cell receptor beta chains came from one sample sequenced in a study of T-cell memory formation after mild COVID-19 (dated by TCRdb to about 2021). Library construction relied on 5' RACE. Instrument used: Illumina NovaSeq 6000. TCRdb ran its own pipeline on the public reads, namely fastp trimming at Q25 and MiXCR clone calling, and kept in-frame beta chains. Rows are unified per CDR3 protein, each entry keeping the most common DNA and genes. Here the sample has about 320,000 distinct CDR3 sequences; 13% to 15% occur a single time. The ten largest account for over 20% of the sample. The specimen sequenced was PBMCs or a T cell subset sorted from them (not recorded which). The receptors originated from a man between 18 and 29 years old who had mild COVID-19 (a few samples of this study predate the infection). The sample titles of this study are shuffled in the database, so cell type and time point are left out; the donor was told from shared clones.

This clonotype appeared a few times. The chain is built from TRBV6-2 or TRBV6-3 and TRBJ1-2, with TRBD1 as a possible D gene (6 bases). CDR3 length: 13 residues. Trimming left V 7 bases short and J 8 bases short, with 17 bases between. Per the germline V gene, CDR1 is MNHEY and CDR2 is SVGEGT. CDR3 sequence: CASTPNREVGYTF. The DNA for the CDR3 is TGTGCCAGCACGCCGAACAGGGAAGTCGGCTACACCTTC.

The table lists this clonotype with a few counts. V gene TRBV6-2 or TRBV6-3 combines with J gene TRBJ2-2, with D unclear. The CDR3 totals 17 residues. Trimming took 5 bases from V and 11 from J, leaving 27 bases between them. Germline lookup yields CDR1 MNHEY and CDR2 SVGEGT. CDR3 residues: CASSRTQSSYLERELFF. CDR3 sequence (DNA): TGTGCCAGCAGTCGAACGCAAAGTAGCTACCTCGAGAGAGAGCTGTTTTTT.

V is TRBV25-1 and J is TRBJ2-6, with a weak D call TRBD2 (6 bases). Germline V lookup: CDR1 MGHDK, CDR2 SYGVNS. V was pared by 8 bases and J by 0 bases, with 14 bases between. The CDR3 is 16 amino acids. CDR3 residues: CASGGDRSSGANVLTF. CDR3 nucleotides: TGTGCCAGCGGAGGGGACCGATCCTCTGGGGCCAACGTCCTGACTTTC.

V usage is TRBV19 and J usage is TRBJ2-3, with D tentatively TRBD2 (5 bases). The CDR3 length is 16 residues. V dropped 2 bases and J dropped 2 bases, with 14 bases sitting between them. Per the germline V gene, CDR1 is LNHDA and CDR2 is SQIVND (reference sequence). The CDR3 bases are TGTGCCAGTAGTATACCCCACAGCGGCTACACAGATACGCAGTATTTT. Amino acid sequence: CASSIPHSGYTDTQYF.

This sequence joins TRBV7-9 and TRBJ2-1, with D possibly being TRBD1 or TRBD2 (5 bases each). Looked up from germline, CDR1 is SEHNR and CDR2 is FQNEAQ (reference sequence). Trimming took 5 bases from V and 7 from J, leaving 9 bases between them. This CDR3 has 12 amino acids. The CDR3 DNA is TGTGCCAGCAGCCATGGGGGTAATGAGCAGTTCTTC. This translates into CASSHGGNEQFF.

This chain uses TRBV7-2 with TRBJ1-5; TRBD1 agrees at 11 bases. Trimming took 5 bases from V and 4 from J; bases not matched to a gene: 4. Germline CDR1 is SGHTA and CDR2 is FQGNSA. The length of the CDR3 is 15 residues. CDR3: CASSPGDRGNQPQHF. In DNA form, the CDR3 reads TGTGCCAGCAGCCCCGGGGACAGGGGGAATCAGCCCCAGCATTTT.

The chain carries TRBV6-5 and TRBJ2-1; D is unresolved. The CDR3 runs to 18 residues. V lost 7 bases and J lost 0, with 22 bases in between. Germline-derived CDR1 and CDR2 are MNHEY and SVGAGI. CDR3 in DNA: TGTGCCAGCAAGGAGCGCTCAAGCCCCATGAGCTCCTACAATGAGCAGTTCTTC. Translated, it gives CASKERSSPMSSYNEQFF.